The rows below give T cell receptor beta chains drawn from one sample of a study of shared clonotypes between healthy human individuals. Profiling relied on immunoSEQ multiplex PCR, and the TCRdb table lists in-frame clones only, not all of them. In the table there are around 650,000 clones, 95% to 97% of which are singletons. The source material was naive CD8+ T cells sorted from blood. The source is a woman in her 30s in good health. CDR3s include the opening cysteine and the closing phenylalanine or tryptophan. D genes are given only for firm matches.

>11|TRBJ1-5|TRBV30|.
TGTGCCTGGAGTGTATTGGGAACCCAGCATTTT
CAWSVLGTQHF
>17|TRBJ2-3|TRBV28|TRBD2
TGTGCCAGCAGTCTCCCGACTAGCGGGAGTTTGGCAGATACGCAGTATTTT
CASSLPTSGSLADTQYF
>15|TRBJ2-7|TRBV10-3|TRBD2
TGTGCCATCAGTGAGTCTCCTAGCGGGAACTACGAGCAGTACTTC
CAISESPSGNYEQYF
>13|TRBJ2-7|TRBV5-4|.
TGTGCCAGCAGCCCCTACATGGGTCTTGAGCAGTACTTC
CASSPYMGLEQYF
>14|TRBJ1-5|TRBV7-8|.
TGTGCCAGCAGCCTCCGGGACCTCAATCAGCCCCAGCATTTT
CASSLRDLNQPQHF
>18|TRBJ2-2|TRBV7-9|TRBD1
TGTGCCAGCAGCATGGGGGACAGGATTACCTCGAACACCGGGGAGCTGTTTTTT
CASSMGDRITSNTGELFF
>16|TRBJ2-7|TRBV10-3|.
TGTGCCATCAGTGGAAAAACAGGGTTAAGCTCCTACGAGCAGTACTTC
CAISGKTGLSSYEQYF
>13|TRBJ2-5|TRBV5-1|.
TGCGCCAGCAGCGACGAAAACCAAGAGACCCAGTACTTC
CASSDENQETQYF
>16|TRBJ2-1|TRBV29-1|TRBD2
TGCAGCGTTGAAGCGGCTAGCGGGAGTTCCTACAATGAGCAGTTCTTC
CSVEAASGSSYNEQFF
>16|TRBJ2-1|TRBV7-8|TRBD2
TGTGCCAGCAGCTCCCGACTAGCGGGAGTAGTTAATGAGCAGTTCTTC
CASSSRLAGVVNEQFF
>14|TRBJ1-3|TRBV13|.
TGTGCCAGCAGCTTGGCGGGGAGTGGAAACACCATATATTTT
CASSLAGSGNTIYF